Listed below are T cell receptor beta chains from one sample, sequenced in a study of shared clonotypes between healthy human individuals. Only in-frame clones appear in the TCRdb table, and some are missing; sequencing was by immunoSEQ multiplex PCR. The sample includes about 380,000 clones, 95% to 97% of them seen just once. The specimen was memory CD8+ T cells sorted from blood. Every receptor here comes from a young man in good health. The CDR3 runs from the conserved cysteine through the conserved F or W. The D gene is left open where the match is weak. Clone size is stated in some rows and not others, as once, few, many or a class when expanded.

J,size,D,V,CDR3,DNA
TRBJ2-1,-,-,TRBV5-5,CASSLDTYNEQFF,TGTGCCAGCAGCTTGGACACTTACAATGAGCAGTTCTTC
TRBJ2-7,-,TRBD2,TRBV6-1,CASSEEGTSGSRNEQYF,TGTGCCAGCAGTGAAGAGGGGACTAGCGGGAGCAGGAACGAGCAGTACTTC
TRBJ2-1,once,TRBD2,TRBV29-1,CSTSGRAFYNEQFF,TGCAGTACTAGCGGGAGGGCCTTTTACAATGAGCAGTTCTTC
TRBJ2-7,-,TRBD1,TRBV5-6,CASSFMGQHYEQYF,TGTGCCAGCAGCTTTATGGGACAGCACTACGAGCAGTACTTC
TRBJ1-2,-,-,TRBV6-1,CASSAGGKYGYTF,TGTGCCAGCAGTGCTGGGGGAAAATACGGCTACACCTTC
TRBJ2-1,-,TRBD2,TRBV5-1,CASSLAASGYNEQFF,TGCGCCAGCAGCTTGGCAGCTAGCGGCTACAATGAGCAGTTCTTC
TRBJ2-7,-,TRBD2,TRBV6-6,CASSLTSGSSYEQYF,TGTGCCAGCAGTTTGACTAGCGGGAGCTCCTACGAGCAGTACTTC
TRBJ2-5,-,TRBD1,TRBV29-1,CSVEDWSGGQETQYF,TGCAGCGTTGAAGATTGGTCAGGGGGCCAAGAGACCCAGTACTTC
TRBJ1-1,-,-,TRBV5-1,CASSLGPEFPEAFF,TGCGCCAGCAGCTTGGGACCCGAGTTTCCTGAAGCTTTCTTT
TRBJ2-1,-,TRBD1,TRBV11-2,CASTQRDRGDNEQFF,TGTGCCAGCACCCAACGGGACAGGGGGGACAATGAGCAGTTCTTC
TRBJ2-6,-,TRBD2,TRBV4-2,CASSHIDGLALSGANVLTF,TGTGCCAGCAGCCATATTGACGGACTAGCCCTCTCTGGGGCCAACGTCCTGACTTTC
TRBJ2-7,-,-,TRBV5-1,CASSPYRDSSYEQYF,TGCGCCAGCAGCCCGTACAGGGATAGCTCCTACGAGCAGTACTTC
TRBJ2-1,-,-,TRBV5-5,CASSLEALYNEQFF,TGTGCCAGCAGCTTGGAGGCGCTCTACAATGAGCAGTTCTTC
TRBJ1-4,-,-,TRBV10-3,CAISESKGFSNEKLFF,TGTGCCATCAGTGAGTCGAAAGGGTTTTCTAATGAAAAACTGTTTTTT
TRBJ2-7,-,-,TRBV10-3,CAISEKGNYEQYF,TGTGCCATCAGTGAGAAAGGAAACTACGAGCAGTACTTC
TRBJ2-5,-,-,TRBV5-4,CASSVQETQYF,TGTGCCAGCAGCGTTCAAGAGACCCAGTACTTC
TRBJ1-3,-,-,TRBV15,CATSRVRRALSGNTIYF,TGTGCCACCAGCAGAGTACGAAGGGCCCTCTCTGGAAACACCATATATTTT
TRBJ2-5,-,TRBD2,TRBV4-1,CASSQVFFEREETQYF,TGCGCCAGCAGCCAAGTTTTCTTTGAGCGGGAGGAGACCCAGTACTTC
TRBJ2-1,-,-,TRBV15,CATSRDPDGYNEQFF,TGTGCCACCAGCAGAGATCCTGACGGTTACAATGAGCAGTTCTTC
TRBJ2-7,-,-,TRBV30,CAWSVGLAIYF,TGTGCCTGGAGTGTAGGCCTAGCTATTTACTTC
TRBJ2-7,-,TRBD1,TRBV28,CASSTAGTGGHEQYF,TGTGCCAGCAGCACCGCCGGGACAGGGGGCCACGAGCAGTACTTC